The T cell receptor beta chain under discussion was sequenced for a study of early T cells in non-severe SARS-CoV-2 infection. Study details: Sequenced bulk RNA came from whole blood that was unsorted, and chains were unpaired.

Germline assignment: CDR1 MNHEY and CDR2 SVGAGI. CDR3 size: 16 residues. Regarding this clonotype: Sequence at one end of the junction differs from germline and may be a read error.

TCRdb used MiXCR to reprocess the 5' RACE reads, holding one entry per CDR3 protein. The table records roughly 69,000 distinct CDR3 sequences, roughly 8.2% of them present only once. J is TRBJ2-2 and V is TRBV6-5, with 10 bases aligning to TRBD2. The sequences come from whole blood, collected at baseline. The sequence was obtained from an adult who was a healthcare worker with PCR-confirmed SARS-CoV-2 infection or an uninfected control (not recorded which). The CDR3 DNA reads as TGTGCCAGCAGTCACTCTAGCGGGGGATGGACCGGGGAGCTGTTTTTT. It specifies CASSHSSGGWTGELFF.